Listed here are 15 T cell receptor beta chains from one sample, sequenced in a study of blood T cell repertoires in COVID-19. Some clones are missing from TCRdb's copy, which holds only in-frame ones; the method was immunoSEQ multiplex PCR. The sample lists about 110,000 clones; around 81% were seen once. Sequences were obtained from peripheral blood. The receptor source for this set is a woman in her 70s with acute or convalescent COVID-19.

The chain is built from TRBV5-1 and TRBJ1-1; the D gene is possibly TRBD1 (6 bases). CDR1 and CDR2 from the germline V gene are SGHRS and YFSETQ. Trimming pared 4 bases from V and 7 bases from J, leaving 14 bases between. The length of the CDR3 is 13 residues. This CDR3 reads CASSHREGGEAFF. The DNA for the CDR3 is TGCGCCAGCAGCCACCGGGAGGGGGGTGAAGCTTTCTTT.

The V and J genes are TRBV4-1 and TRBJ2-2; 9 nucleotides align to TRBD2. Germline CDR1 MGHRA, CDR2 YSYEKL. The CDR3 spans 16 residues. V dropped 2 bases and J dropped 5; count of bases not matched to a gene: 6. The CDR3 loop reads CASSQWASGVTGELFF. The CDR3 DNA reads TGCGCCAGCAGCCAATGGGCTAGCGGGGTTACCGGGGAGCTGTTTTTT.

The chain uses TRBV9 and TRBJ2-1; 7 nucleotides align to TRBD2. There are 16 residues in the CDR3. CDR1 is SGDLS, CDR2 YYNGEE, per germline. The V gene end was trimmed by 3 bases and the J gene end by 6 bases; junction bases not matched to a gene: 12. CDR3 amino acids: CASSGKRTRDFNEQFF. The CDR3 nucleotides read TGTGCCAGCAGCGGTAAGAGGACTAGGGACTTCAATGAGCAGTTCTTC.

The chain joins TRBV6-2 or TRBV6-3 to TRBJ2-2; TRBD1 matches at 9 bases. V lost 6 bases to trimming and J lost 3 bases; unmatched junction nucleotides: 11. The CDR3 has 17 amino acids. Germline V CDR1 and CDR2: MNHEY, SVGEGT. The CDR3: CASSLKQGARYTGELFF. In DNA, the CDR3 is TGTGCCAGCAGCCTTAAACAGGGGGCGCGTTACACCGGGGAGCTGTTTTTT.

The gene calls are TRBV5-1 and TRBJ2-3; TRBD2 agrees at 13 bases. The CDR3 runs 18 residues. J lost 1 base, V lost 4 bases, and 9 bases had no gene match. Germline values: CDR1 SGHRS, CDR2 YFSETQ. The CDR3 coding sequence is TGCGCCAGCAGCCCCACGACTAGCGGGAGGCTACGCACAGATACGCAGTATTTT. This encodes CASSPTTSGRLRTDTQYF.

The chain links TRBV5-4 to TRBJ1-4; 8 bases match TRBD1. Germline V gene data show CDR1 as SGHNT and CDR2 as YYREEE (reference sequence). The CDR3 extends over 16 amino acids. J gave up 7 bases and V 4 bases, and 12 bases lay outside the gene matches. CDR3 amino acids: CASSLGQGLRGEKLFF. DNA of the CDR3: TGTGCCAGCAGCCTTGGACAGGGCCTAAGGGGTGAAAAACTGTTTTTT.

This clone was seen only once. The chain has TRBV10-1 and TRBJ2-2, with 8 positions matching TRBD2. V lost 4 bases to trimming and J lost 7 bases; unmatched junction nucleotides: 8. Germline V gives CDR1 WNHNN, CDR2 SYGVQD (reference sequence). This CDR3 contains 15 residues. The CDR3 region has the DNA TGCGCCAGCAGTGGTTCGGGAGGGCCTGTCGGGGAGCTGTTTTTT. Its translation is CASSGSGGPVGELFF.

Concerning this clone: Other DNA sequences in the sample encode the same CDR3. The chain joins TRBV18 to TRBJ2-5; 7 bases are shared with TRBD1. Germline V gene data show CDR1 as KGHSH and CDR2 as LQKENI. V lost 6 bases and J lost 0; bases outside the gene matches: 4. The CDR3 contains 14 residues. The chain's CDR3 is CASSRGQDQETQYF. The CDR3 DNA reads as TGTGCCAGCTCCCGAGGACAGGACCAAGAGACCCAGTACTTC.

The table lists this clone with a count of one. CDR3 amino acids: CASSQDPGPSNQPQHF. Here the CDR3 DNA reads TGTGCCAGCAGCCAAGATCCAGGGCCCTCCAATCAGCCCCAGCATTTT. The chain uses TRBV3-1 (or the pseudogene TRBV3-2) and TRBJ1-5, with D possibly TRBD1 on 5 matching bases. V shed 0 bases and J shed 3 bases, with 12 bases lying between them. The germline gives CDR1 LGHDT, CDR2 YNNKEL (reference sequence). This CDR3 is built from 16 residues.

CDR3 coding DNA: TGTGCCAGCAGTTCTTTAGGCAGGTCTGGAAACACCATATATTTT. Its translation is CASSSLGRSGNTIYF. The chain recombines TRBV6-5 with TRBJ1-3, with D uncertain. Germline V lookup: CDR1 MNHEY, CDR2 SVGAGI. Trimming took 4 bases from V and 1 from J, leaving 11 bases between them. The CDR3 has 15 amino acids.

This sequence joins TRBV19 and TRBJ2-1, with D possibly being TRBD2 (5 bases). V gave up 4 bases and J gave up 10 bases, with 11 bases separating them. CDR3 length: 12 amino acids. CDR1 is LNHDA and CDR2 is SQIVND in the germline V gene (reference sequence). The CDR3 reads CASSTLAKEQFF. The CDR3 bases are TGTGCCAGTAGTACCCTAGCCAAGGAGCAGTTCTTC.

The V and J genes are TRBV19 and TRBJ2-3; 7 nucleotides line up with TRBD1. This CDR3 is built from 16 residues. V gave up 5 bases and J gave up 2 bases; unmatched junction bases: 10. CDR1 is LNHDA and CDR2 is SQIVND in the germline V gene (reference sequence). In DNA, the CDR3 is TGTGCCAGTAGTTCGTGGACAGGTGACTACACAGATACGCAGTATTTT. Amino acid sequence: CASSSWTGDYTDTQYF.

The genes are TRBV6-5 and TRBJ2-1, with D perhaps matching TRBD2 (6 bases). Germline CDR1 MNHEY, CDR2 SVGAGI. Trimming removed 5 bases from V and 9 bases from J, with 11 bases in between. This CDR3 is built from 12 residues. The CDR3 DNA reads TGTGCCAGCAGTCGGCAGGGAGGTGAGCAGTTCTTC. This encodes CASSRQGGEQFF.

V gene TRBV5-1 combines with J gene TRBJ2-3; 9 bases fit TRBD1. The V and J ends lost 3 bases and 5 bases, in that order; junction bases with no gene match: 10. The CDR3 consists of 16 residues. Germline loops: CDR1 SGHRS, CDR2 YFSETQ. This CDR3 reads CASSWGGQGLKDTQYF. Here the CDR3 DNA reads TGCGCCAGCAGCTGGGGCGGACAGGGGTTAAAAGATACGCAGTATTTT.

The rearrangement links TRBV18 to TRBJ1-3, with TRBD1 as a possible D gene (5 bases). The length of the CDR3 is 18 residues. The germline V gene has CDR1 KGHSH and CDR2 LQKENI. The V end was cut by 0 bases, the J end by 0 bases, with 15 bases between. CDR3 protein: CASSPPTAGFGSGNTIYF. CDR3 sequence (DNA): TGTGCCAGCTCACCACCGACAGCGGGATTTGGCTCTGGAAACACCATATATTTT.